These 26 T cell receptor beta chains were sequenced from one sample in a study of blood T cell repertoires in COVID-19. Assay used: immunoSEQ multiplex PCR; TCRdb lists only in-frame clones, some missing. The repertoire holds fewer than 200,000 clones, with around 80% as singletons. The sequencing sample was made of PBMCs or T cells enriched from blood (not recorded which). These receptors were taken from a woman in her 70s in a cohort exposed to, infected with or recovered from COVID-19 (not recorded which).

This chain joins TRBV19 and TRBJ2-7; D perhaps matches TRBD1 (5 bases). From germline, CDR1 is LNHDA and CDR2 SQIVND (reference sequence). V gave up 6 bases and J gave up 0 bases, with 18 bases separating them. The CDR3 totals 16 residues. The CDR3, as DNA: TGTGCCAGTAGCCCCAGGGCGGCGGCGGTCTCCTACGAGCAGTACTTC. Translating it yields CASSPRAAAVSYEQYF.

The CDR3 nucleotides read TGTGCCAGCAGCGAGGGGGACATCTATGGCTACACCTTC. Translated: CASSEGDIYGYTF. The chain has TRBV9 and TRBJ1-2, with D possibly matching TRBD1 (6 bases). With 3 bases removed from V and 4 bases from J, the gap between germline ends came to 10 bases. Germline CDR1 is SGDLS and CDR2 is YYNGEE. This CDR3 is 13 amino acids long.

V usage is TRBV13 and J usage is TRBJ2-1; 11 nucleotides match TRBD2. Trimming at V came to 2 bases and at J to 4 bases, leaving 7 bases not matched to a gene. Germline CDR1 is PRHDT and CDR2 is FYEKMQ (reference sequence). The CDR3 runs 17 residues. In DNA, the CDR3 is TGTGCCAGCAGCTTACGGCGGGGGACTAGCGGATACAATGAGCAGTTCTTC. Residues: CASSLRRGTSGYNEQFF.

The CDR3: CASSRGTGTSGPVNTDTQYF. CDR3 coding DNA: TGTGCCAGTAGTAGGGGAACCGGGACTAGCGGGCCCGTGAACACAGATACGCAGTATTTT. The genes are TRBV19 and TRBJ2-3, with 12 nucleotides matching TRBD2. V was pared by 4 bases and J by 2 bases, with 16 bases of the junction left unmatched. CDR3 length: 20 amino acids. Germline V gives CDR1 LNHDA, CDR2 SQIVND (reference sequence).

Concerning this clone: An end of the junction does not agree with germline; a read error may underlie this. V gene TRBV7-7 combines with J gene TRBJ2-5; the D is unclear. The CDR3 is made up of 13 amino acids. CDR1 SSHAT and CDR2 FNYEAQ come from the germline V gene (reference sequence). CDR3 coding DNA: TGTGCTAGCAGCTACACACCGGGAGAGACCCAGTACTTC. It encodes CASSYTPGETQYF.

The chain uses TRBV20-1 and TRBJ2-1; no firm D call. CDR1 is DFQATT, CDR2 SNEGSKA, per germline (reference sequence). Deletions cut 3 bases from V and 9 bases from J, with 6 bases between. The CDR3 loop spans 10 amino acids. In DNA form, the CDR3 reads TGCAGTGCTAGGGCTCTTGAGCAGTTCTTC. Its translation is CSARALEQFF.

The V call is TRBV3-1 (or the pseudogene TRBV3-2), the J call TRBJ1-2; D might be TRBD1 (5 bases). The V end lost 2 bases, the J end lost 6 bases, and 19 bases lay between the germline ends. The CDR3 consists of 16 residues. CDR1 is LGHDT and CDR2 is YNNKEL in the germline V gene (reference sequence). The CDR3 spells CASSQPGQGGPNGYTF. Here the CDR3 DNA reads TGTGCCAGCAGCCAACCCGGCCAGGGTGGGCCCAATGGCTACACCTTC.

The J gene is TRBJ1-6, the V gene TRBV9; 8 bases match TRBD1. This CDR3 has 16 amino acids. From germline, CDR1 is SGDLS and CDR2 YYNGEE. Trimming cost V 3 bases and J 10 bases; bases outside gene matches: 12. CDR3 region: CASSADRGIIESPLHF. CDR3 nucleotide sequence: TGTGCCAGCAGCGCAGACAGGGGAATTATCGAGTCACCCCTCCACTTT.

CDR3 in DNA: TGTGCCAGCAGTTTTTATCCAGATACGCAGTATTTT. It yields the protein CASSFYPDTQYF. The V call is TRBV27, the J call TRBJ2-3; D unclear. Germline CDR1 MNHEY, CDR2 SMNVEV (reference sequence). The CDR3 covers 12 residues. The V end was cut by 3 bases, the J end by 4 bases, with 5 bases between.

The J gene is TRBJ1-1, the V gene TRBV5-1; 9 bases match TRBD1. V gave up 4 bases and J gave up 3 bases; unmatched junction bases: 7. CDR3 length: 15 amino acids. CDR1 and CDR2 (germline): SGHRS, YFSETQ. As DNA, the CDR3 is TGCGCCAGCAGCCCGAGGACAGGGGCGGACACTGAAGCTTTCTTT. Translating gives CASSPRTGADTEAFF. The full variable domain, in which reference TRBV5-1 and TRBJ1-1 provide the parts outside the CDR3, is KAGVTQTPRYLIKTRGQQVTLSCSPISGHRSVSWYQQTPGQGLQFLFEYFSETQRNKGNFPGRFSGRQFSNSRSEMNVSTLELGDSALYLCASSPRTGADTEAFFGQGTRLTVV.

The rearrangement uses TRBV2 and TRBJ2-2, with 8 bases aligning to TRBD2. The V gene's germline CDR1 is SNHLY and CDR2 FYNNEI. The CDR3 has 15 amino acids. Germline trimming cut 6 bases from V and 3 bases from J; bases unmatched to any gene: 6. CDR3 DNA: TGTGCCAGCAGGGAGCGGGAGCGGTACACCGGGGAGCTGTTTTTT. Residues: CASRERERYTGELFF.

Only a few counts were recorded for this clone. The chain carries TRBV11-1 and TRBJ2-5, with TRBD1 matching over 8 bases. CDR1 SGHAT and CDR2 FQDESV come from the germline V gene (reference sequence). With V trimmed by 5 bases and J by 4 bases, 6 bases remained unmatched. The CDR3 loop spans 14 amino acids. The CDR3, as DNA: TGTGCCAGCAGCCCAACAGGGGGTCCAGAGACCCAGTACTTC. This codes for CASSPTGGPETQYF.

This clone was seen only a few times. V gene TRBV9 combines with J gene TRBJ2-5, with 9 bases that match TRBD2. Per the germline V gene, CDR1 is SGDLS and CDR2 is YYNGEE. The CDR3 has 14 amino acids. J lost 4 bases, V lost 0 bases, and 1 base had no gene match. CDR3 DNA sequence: TGTGCCAGCAGCGTAGGGACTAGCGCAGAGACCCAGTACTTC. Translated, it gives CASSVGTSAETQYF. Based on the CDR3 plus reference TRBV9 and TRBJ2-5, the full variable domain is DSGVTQTPKHLITATGQRVTLRCSPRSGDLSVYWYQQSLDQGLQFLIQYYNGEERAKGNILERFSAQQFPDLHSELNLSSLELGDSALYFCASSVGTSAETQYFGPGTRLLVL.

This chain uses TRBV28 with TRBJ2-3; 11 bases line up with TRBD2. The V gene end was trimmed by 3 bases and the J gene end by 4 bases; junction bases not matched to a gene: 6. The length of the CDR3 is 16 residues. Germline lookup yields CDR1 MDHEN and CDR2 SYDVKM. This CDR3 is CASSFSSGRGSDTQYF. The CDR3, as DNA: TGTGCCAGCAGTTTCAGTAGCGGGAGGGGCTCAGATACGCAGTATTTT.

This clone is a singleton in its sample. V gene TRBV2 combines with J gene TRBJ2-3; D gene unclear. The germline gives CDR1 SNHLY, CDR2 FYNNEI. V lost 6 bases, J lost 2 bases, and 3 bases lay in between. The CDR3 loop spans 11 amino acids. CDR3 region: CASSFTDTQYF. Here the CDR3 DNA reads TGTGCCAGCAGCTTCACAGATACGCAGTATTTT.

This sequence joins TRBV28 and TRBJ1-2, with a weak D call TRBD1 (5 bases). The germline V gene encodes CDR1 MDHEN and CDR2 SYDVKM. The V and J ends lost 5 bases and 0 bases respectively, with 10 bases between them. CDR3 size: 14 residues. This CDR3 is CASSAGPPNYGYTF. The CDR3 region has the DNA TGTGCCAGCAGTGCGGGACCTCCTAACTATGGCTACACCTTC.

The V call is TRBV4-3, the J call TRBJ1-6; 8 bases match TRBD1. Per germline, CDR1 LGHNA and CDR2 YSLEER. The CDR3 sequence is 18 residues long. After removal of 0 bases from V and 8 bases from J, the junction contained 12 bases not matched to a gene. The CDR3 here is CASSQDPYRQGAYSPLHF. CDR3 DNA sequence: TGCGCCAGCAGCCAAGATCCGTACCGCCAGGGGGCGTATTCACCCCTCCACTTT.

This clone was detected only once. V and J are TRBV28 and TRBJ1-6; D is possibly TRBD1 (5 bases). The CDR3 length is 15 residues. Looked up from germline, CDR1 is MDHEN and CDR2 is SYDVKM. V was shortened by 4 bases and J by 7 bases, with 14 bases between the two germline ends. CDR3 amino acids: CASSWAGFVNSPLHF. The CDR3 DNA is TGTGCCAGCAGTTGGGCAGGGTTCGTAAATTCACCCCTCCACTTT.

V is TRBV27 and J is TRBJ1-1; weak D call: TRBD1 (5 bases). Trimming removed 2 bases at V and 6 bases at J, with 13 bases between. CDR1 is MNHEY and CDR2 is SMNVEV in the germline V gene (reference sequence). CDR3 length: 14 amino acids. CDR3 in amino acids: CASSLGRRVSEAFF. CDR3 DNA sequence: TGTGCCAGCAGTTTAGGTCGCAGGGTCTCTGAAGCTTTCTTT.

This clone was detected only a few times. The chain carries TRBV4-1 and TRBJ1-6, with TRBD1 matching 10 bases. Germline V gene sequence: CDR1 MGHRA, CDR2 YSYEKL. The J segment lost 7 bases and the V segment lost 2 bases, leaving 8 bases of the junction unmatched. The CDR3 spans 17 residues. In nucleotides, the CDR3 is TGCGCCAGCAGCCAAACGGGGACAGGGGCGACGAATTCACCCCTCCACTTT. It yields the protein CASSQTGTGATNSPLHF.

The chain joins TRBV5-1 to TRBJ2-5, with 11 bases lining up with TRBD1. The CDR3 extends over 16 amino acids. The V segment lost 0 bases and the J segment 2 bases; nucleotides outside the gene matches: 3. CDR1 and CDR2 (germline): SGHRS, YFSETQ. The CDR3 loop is CASSLGGTGGQETQYF. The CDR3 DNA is TGCGCCAGCAGCTTGGGCGGGACAGGGGGGCAAGAGACCCAGTACTTC.

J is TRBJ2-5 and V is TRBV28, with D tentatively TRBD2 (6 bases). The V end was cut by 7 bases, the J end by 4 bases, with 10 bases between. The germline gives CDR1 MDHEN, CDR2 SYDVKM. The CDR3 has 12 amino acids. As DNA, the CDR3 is TGTGCCAGCAATGACGGGAGAGAGACCCAGTACTTC. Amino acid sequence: CASNDGRETQYF. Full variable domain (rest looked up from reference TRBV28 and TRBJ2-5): DVKVTQSSRYLVKRTGEKVFLECVQDMDHENMFWYRQDPGLGLRLIYFSYDVKMKEKGDIPEGYSVSREKKERFSLILESASTNQTSMYLCASNDGRETQYFGPGTRLLVL.

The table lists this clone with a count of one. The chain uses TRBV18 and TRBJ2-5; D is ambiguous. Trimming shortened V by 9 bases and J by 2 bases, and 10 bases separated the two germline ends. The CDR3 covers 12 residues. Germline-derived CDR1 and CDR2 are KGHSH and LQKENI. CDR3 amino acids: CASSARQETQYF. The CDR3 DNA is TGTGCCAGTTCAGCCAGGCAAGAGACCCAGTACTTC. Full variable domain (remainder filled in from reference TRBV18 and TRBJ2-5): NAGVMQNPRHLVRRRGQEARLRCSPMKGHSHVYWYRQLPEEGLKFMVYLQKENIIDESGMPKERFSAEFPKEGPSILRIQQVVRGDSAAYFCASSARQETQYFGPGTRLLVL.

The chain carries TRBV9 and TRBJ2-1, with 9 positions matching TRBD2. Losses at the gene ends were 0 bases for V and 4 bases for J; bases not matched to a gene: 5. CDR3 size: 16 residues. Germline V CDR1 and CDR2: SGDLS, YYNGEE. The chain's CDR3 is CASSVGLAARYNEQFF. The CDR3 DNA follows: TGTGCCAGCAGCGTAGGACTAGCGGCCCGTTACAATGAGCAGTTCTTC.

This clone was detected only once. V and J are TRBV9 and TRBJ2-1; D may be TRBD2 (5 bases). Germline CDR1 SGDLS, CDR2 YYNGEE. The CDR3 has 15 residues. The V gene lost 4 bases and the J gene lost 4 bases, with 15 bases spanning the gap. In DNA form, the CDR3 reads TGTGCCAGCAGCCAGCTACTAGGGTCGTACAATGAGCAGTTCTTC. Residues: CASSQLLGSYNEQFF. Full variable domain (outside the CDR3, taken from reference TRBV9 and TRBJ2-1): DSGVTQTPKHLITATGQRVTLRCSPRSGDLSVYWYQQSLDQGLQFLIQYYNGEERAKGNILERFSAQQFPDLHSELNLSSLELGDSALYFCASSQLLGSYNEQFFGPGTRLTVL.

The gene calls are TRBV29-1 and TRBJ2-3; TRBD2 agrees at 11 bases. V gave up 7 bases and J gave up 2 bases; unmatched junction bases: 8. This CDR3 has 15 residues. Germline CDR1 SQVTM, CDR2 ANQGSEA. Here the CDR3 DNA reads TGCAGCGGGGAAGCTAGCGGGGGGATCACAGATACGCAGTATTTT. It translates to CSGEASGGITDTQYF.